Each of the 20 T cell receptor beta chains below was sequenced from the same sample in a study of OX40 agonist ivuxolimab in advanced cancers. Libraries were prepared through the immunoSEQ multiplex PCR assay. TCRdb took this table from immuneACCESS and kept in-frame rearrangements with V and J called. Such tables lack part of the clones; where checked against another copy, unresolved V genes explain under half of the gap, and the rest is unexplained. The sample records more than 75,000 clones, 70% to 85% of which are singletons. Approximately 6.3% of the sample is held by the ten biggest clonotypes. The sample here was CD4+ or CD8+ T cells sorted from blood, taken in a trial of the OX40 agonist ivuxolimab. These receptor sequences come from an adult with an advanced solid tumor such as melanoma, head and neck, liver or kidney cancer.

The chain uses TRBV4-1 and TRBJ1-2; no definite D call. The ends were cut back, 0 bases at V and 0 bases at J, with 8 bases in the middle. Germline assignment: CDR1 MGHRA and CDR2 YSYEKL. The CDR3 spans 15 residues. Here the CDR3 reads CASSQDKTTNYGYTF. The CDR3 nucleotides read TGCGCCAGCAGCCAAGATAAGACAACTAACTATGGCTACACCTTC.

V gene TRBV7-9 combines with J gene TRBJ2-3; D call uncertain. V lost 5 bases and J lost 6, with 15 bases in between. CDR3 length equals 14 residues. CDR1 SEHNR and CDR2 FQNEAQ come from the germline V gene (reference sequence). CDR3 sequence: CASSRTQGGDTQYF. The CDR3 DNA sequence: TGTGCCAGCAGCCGGACCCAAGGTGGGGATACGCAGTATTTT. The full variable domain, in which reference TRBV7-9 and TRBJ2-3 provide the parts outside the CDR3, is DTGVSQNPRHKITKRGQNVTFRCDPISEHNRLYWYRQTLGQGPEFLTYFQNEAQLEKSRLLSDRFSAERPKGSFSTLEIQRTEQGDSAMYLCASSRTQGGDTQYFGPGTRLTVL.

CDR3 region: CASSNIEAGEAEAFF. The CDR3 region has the DNA TGTGCCAGCAGCAACATCGAGGCCGGGGAGGCTGAAGCTTTCTTT. This chain links TRBV7-9 with TRBJ1-1; no reliable D call. Germline V gives CDR1 SEHNR, CDR2 FQNEAQ (reference sequence). The CDR3 length is 15 residues. Trimming left V 5 bases short and J 6 bases short, with 19 bases between.

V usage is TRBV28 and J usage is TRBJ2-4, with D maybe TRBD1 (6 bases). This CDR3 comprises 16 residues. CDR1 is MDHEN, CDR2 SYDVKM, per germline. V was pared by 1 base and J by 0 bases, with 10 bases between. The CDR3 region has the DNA TGTGCCAGCAGTTTATACAGGGCATTAGCCAAAAACATTCAGTACTTC. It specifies CASSLYRALAKNIQYF.

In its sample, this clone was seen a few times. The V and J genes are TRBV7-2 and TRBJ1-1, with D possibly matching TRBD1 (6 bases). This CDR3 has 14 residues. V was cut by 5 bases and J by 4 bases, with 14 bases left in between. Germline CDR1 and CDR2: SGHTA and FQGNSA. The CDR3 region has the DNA TGTGCCAGCAGCCCACAGGGTTCGAGCACTGAAGCTTTCTTT. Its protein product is CASSPQGSSTEAFF.

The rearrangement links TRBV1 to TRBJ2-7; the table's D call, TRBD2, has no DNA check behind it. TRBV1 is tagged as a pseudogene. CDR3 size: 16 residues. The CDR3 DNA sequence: TGCACCAGCAGCCGCGGACTAGCGGACCTCCTCTACGAGCAGTACTTC. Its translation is CTSSRGLADLLYEQYF.

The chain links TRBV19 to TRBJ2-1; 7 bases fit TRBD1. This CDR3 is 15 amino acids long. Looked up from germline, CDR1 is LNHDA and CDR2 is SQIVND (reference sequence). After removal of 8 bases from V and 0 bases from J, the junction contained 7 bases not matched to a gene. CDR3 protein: CASAEGAGSYNEQFF. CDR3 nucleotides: TGTGCCAGTGCAGAGGGGGCCGGCTCCTACAATGAGCAGTTCTTC.

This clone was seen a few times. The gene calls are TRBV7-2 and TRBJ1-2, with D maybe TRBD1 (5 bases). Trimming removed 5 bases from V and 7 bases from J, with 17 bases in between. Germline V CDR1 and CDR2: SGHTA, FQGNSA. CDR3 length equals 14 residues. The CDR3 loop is CASSHPGTPLGYTF. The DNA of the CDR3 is TGTGCCAGCAGCCATCCCGGGACTCCCCTTGGCTACACCTTC.

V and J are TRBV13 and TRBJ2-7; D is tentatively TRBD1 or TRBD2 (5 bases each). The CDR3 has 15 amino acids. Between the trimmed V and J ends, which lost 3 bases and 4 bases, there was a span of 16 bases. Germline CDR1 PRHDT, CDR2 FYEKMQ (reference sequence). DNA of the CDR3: TGTGCCAGCAGCTTGCGGCAGGGAGATGCATACGAGCAGTACTTC. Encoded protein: CASSLRQGDAYEQYF.

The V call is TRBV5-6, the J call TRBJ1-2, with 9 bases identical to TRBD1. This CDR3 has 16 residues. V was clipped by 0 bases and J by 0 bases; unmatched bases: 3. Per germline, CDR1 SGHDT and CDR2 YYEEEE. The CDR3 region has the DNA TGTGCCAGCAGCTTGGTAGGGACAGGGACTAACTATGGCTACACCTTC. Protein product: CASSLVGTGTNYGYTF. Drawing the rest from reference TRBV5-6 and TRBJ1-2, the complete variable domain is DAGVTQSPTHLIKTRGQQVTLRCSPKSGHDTVSWYQQALGQGPQFIFQYYEEEERQRGNFPDRFSGHQFPNYSSELNVNALLLGDSALYLCASSLVGTGTNYGYTFGSGTRLTVV.

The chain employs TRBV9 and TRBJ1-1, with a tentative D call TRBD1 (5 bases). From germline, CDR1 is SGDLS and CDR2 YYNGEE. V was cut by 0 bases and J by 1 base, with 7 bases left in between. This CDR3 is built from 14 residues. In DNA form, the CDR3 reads TGTGCCAGCAGCGTAGATGGGGGGAACACTGAAGCTTTCTTT. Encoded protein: CASSVDGGNTEAFF. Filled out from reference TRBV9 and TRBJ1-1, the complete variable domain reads DSGVTQTPKHLITATGQRVTLRCSPRSGDLSVYWYQQSLDQGLQFLIQYYNGEERAKGNILERFSAQQFPDLHSELNLSSLELGDSALYFCASSVDGGNTEAFFGQGTRLTVV.

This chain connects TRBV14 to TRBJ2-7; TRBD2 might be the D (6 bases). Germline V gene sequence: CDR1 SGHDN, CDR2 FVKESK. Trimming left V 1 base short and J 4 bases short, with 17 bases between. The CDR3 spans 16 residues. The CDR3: CASSQGGSGLRYEQYF. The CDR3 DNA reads TGTGCCAGCAGCCAAGGGGGTAGCGGCCTCCGTTACGAGCAGTACTTC. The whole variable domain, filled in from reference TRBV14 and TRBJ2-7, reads EAGVTQFPSHSVIEKGQTVTLRCDPISGHDNLYWYRRVMGKEIKFLLHFVKESKQDESGMPNNRFLAERTGGTYSTLKVQPAELEDSGVYFCASSQGGSGLRYEQYFGPGTRLTVT.

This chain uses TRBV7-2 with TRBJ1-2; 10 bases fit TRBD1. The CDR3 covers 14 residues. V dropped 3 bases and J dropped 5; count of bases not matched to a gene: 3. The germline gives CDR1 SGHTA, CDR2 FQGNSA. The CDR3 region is CASSFRGQGYGYTF. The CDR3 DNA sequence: TGTGCCAGCAGCTTCCGGGGACAGGGGTATGGCTACACCTTC.

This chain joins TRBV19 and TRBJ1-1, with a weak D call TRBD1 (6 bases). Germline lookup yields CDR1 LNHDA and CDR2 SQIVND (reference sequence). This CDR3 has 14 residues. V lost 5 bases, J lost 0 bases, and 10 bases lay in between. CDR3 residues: CASSVGDMNTEAFF. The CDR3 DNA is TGTGCCAGTAGTGTAGGGGACATGAACACTGAAGCTTTCTTT.

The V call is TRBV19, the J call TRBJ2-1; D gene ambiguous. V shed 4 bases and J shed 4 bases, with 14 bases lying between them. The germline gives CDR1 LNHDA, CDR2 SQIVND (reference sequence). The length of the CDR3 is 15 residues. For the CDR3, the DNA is TGTGCCAGTAGTAAGGCCTTCCTGATTTACAATGAGCAGTTCTTC. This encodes CASSKAFLIYNEQFF.

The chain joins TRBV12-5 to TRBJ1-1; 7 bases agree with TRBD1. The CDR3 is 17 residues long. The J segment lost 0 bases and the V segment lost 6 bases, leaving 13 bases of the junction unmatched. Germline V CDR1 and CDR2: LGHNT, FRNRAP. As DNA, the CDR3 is TGTGCTAGTGGACCAGGACAGGCGAAGGTGTTGAACACTGAAGCTTTCTTT. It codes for CASGPGQAKVLNTEAFF.

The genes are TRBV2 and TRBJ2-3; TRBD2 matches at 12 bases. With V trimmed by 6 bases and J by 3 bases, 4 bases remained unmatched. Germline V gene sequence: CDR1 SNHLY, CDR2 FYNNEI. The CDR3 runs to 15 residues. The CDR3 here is CASSLLAGGTDTQYF. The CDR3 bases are TGTGCCAGCAGCCTACTAGCGGGGGGAACAGATACGCAGTATTTT.

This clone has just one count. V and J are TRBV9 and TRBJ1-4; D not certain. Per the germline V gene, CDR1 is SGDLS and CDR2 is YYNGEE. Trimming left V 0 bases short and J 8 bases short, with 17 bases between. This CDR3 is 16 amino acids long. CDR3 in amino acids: CASSVGSLQSLEKLFF. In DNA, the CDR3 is TGTGCCAGCAGCGTAGGAAGTCTGCAGTCCTTGGAAAAACTGTTTTTT. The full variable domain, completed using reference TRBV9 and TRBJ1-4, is DSGVTQTPKHLITATGQRVTLRCSPRSGDLSVYWYQQSLDQGLQFLIQYYNGEERAKGNILERFSAQQFPDLHSELNLSSLELGDSALYFCASSVGSLQSLEKLFFGSGTQLSVL.

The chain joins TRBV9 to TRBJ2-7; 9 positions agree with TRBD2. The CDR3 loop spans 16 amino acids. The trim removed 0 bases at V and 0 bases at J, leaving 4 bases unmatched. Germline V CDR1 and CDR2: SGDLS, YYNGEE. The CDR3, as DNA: TGTGCCAGCAGCGTAGAGGCTAGCGGGGTCTCCTACGAGCAGTACTTC. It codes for CASSVEASGVSYEQYF.

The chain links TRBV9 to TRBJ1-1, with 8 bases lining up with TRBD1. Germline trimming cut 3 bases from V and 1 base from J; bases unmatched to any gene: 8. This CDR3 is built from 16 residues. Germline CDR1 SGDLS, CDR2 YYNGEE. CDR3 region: CASSGGFGQGNTEAFF. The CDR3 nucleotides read TGTGCCAGCAGCGGGGGTTTTGGACAGGGGAACACTGAAGCTTTCTTT.